This TCR beta chain was identified in a study of blood T cell repertoires in COVID-19. Study-level information: Nucleic acid was either cDNA or gDNA, and it came from T cells, B-cell-depleted T cells, or PBMCs.

Sequencing was performed with immunoSEQ multiplex PCR; in TCRdb, only in-frame clones are kept and a portion is missing. The sample consists of hundreds of thousands of clones, approximately 88% of them appearing once. Germline loops: CDR1 GTSNPN, CDR2 SVGIG (reference sequence). The V end was cut by 3 bases, the J end by 0 bases, with 12 bases between. The CDR3 sequence is 14 residues long. The sequencing sample was made of PBMCs or T cells enriched from blood (not recorded which). The TCR originated in a woman in her forties who had recovered from COVID-19. The rearrangement joins TRBV30 to TRBJ2-7, with a tentative D call TRBD1 (6 bases). The CDR3 DNA reads TGTGCCTGGAGCTTGACAGGAAACTCCTACGAGCAGTACTTC. Protein: CAWSLTGNSYEQYF. Together with reference TRBV30 and TRBJ2-7, the CDR3 gives the full variable domain: SQTIHQWPATLVQPVGSPLSLECTVEGTSNPNLYWYRQAAGRGLQLLFYSVGIGQISSEVPQNLSASRPQDRQFILSSKKLLLSDSGFYLCAWSLTGNSYEQYFGPGTRLTVT.